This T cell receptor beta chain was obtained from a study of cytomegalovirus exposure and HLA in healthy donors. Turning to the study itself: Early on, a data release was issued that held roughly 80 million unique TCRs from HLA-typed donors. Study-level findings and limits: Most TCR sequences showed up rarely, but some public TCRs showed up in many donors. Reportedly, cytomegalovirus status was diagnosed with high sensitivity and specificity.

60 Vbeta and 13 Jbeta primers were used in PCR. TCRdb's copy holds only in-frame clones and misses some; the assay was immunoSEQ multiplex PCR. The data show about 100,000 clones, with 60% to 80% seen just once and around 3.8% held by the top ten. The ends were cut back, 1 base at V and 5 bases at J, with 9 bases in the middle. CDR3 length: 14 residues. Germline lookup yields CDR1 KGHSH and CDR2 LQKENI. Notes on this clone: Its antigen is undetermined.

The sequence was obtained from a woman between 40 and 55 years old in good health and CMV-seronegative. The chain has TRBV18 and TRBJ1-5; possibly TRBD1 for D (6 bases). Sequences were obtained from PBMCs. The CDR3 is CASSPRGQDQPQHF. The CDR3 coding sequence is TGTGCCAGCTCACCACGGGGGCAGGATCAGCCCCAGCATTTT.